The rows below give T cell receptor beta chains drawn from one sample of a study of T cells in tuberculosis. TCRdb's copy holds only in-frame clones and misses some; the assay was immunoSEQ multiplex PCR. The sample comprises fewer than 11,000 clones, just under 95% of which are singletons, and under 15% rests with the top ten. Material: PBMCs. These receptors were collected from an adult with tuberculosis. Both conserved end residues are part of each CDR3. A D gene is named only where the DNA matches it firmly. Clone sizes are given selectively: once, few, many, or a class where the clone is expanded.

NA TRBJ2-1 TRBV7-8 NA CASSLGGIQQEQFF TGTGCCAGCAGCTTAGGCGGGATCCAGCAAGAACAGTTCTTC
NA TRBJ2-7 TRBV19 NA CASSIVNGAYEQYF TGTGCCAGTAGTATAGTGAACGGAGCCTACGAGCAGTACTTC
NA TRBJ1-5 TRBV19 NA CASSPRWEDSNQPQHF TGTGCCAGTAGTCCTCGTTGGGAGGATAGCAATCAGCCCCAGCATTTT
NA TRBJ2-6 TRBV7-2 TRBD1 CATIQPQGQSSGANVLTF TGTGCCACCATCCAACCACAGGGGCAGTCGAGTGGGGCCAACGTCCTGACTTTC
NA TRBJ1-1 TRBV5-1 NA CASSLDLGAAEAFF TGCGCCAGCAGCTTGGATCTGGGGGCGGCTGAAGCTTTCTTT
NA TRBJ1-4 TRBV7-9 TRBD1 CASSPRTGDGNEKLFF TGTGCCAGCAGCCCCAGGACAGGAGATGGTAATGAAAAACTGTTTTTT
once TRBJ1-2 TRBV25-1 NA CASRGGDPNYGYTF TGTGCCAGCAGGGGGGGGGACCCCAACTATGGCTACACCTTC
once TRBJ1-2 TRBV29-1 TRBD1 CSVGQGHGYTF TGCAGCGTAGGACAGGGCCATGGCTACACCTTC
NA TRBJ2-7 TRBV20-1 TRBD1 CSAWTGSEQYF TGCAGTGCCTGGACAGGGAGCGAGCAGTACTTC
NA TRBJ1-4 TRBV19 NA CASTFGGNEKLFF TGTGCCAGTACGTTCGGGGGGAATGAAAAACTGTTTTTT
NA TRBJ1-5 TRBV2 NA CASSELTGSNQPQHF TGTGCCAGCAGTGAGTTGACAGGAAGCAATCAGCCCCAGCATTTT
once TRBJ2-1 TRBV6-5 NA CASGSPRRSYNEQFF TGTGCCAGCGGTAGCCCCAGGAGGTCCTACAATGAGCAGTTCTTC
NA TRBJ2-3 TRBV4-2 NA CASSQEPGDTQYF TGTGCCAGCAGCCAAGAGCCGGGAGATACGCAGTATTTT
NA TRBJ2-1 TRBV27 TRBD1 CASSSPAGTGYEQFF TGTGCCAGCAGTTCCCCCGCCGGGACAGGGTATGAGCAGTTCTTC
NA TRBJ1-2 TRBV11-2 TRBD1 CASSLTGRDGYTF TGTGCCAGCAGCTTGACAGGGCGTGATGGCTACACCTTC
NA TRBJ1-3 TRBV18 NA CASSPSQENTIYF TGTGCCAGCTCACCATCGCAGGAAAACACCATATATTTT
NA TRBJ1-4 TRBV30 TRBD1 CAWRRTGYEKLFF TGTGCCTGGAGGAGGACAGGGTATGAAAAACTGTTTTTT
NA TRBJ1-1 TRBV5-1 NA CASSPGGAPEAFF TGCGCCAGCAGCCCCGGCGGGGCCCCTGAAGCTTTCTTT
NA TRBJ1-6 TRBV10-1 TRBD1 CASRRQGEPYNSPLHF TGCGCCAGCAGGAGACAGGGAGAACCCTATAATTCACCCCTCCACTTT
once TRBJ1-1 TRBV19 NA CASSEGSGTEAFF TGTGCCAGTAGTGAGGGGAGCGGGACTGAAGCTTTCTTT
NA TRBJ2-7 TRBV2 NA CASNNRGTVSYEQYF TGTGCCAGCAATAACCGGGGGACAGTATCCTACGAGCAGTACTTC
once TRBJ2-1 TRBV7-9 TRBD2 CASSSARLAVRNEQFF TGTGCCAGCAGCTCCGCCCGACTAGCGGTTCGTAATGAGCAGTTCTTC
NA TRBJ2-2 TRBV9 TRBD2 CASSVPLTGTSGGELFF TGTGCCAGCAGCGTCCCCTTAACCGGGACTAGCGGAGGGGAGCTGTTTTTT
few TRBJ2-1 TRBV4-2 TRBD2 CASSQDGGGSYNEQFF TGTGCCAGCAGCCAAGATGGCGGGGGGTCCTACAATGAGCAGTTCTTC
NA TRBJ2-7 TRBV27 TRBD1 CASSLGGQGGYEQYF TGTGCCAGCAGTTTGGGGGGACAGGGCGGCTACGAGCAGTACTTC
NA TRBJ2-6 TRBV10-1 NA CASSRQSAQSRANVLTF TGCGCCAGCAGTAGACAGTCCGCACAAAGTCGGGCCAACGTCCTGACTTTC
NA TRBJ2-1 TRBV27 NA CASRSGGANNNEQFF TGTGCCAGCAGATCTGGGGGGGCCAACAACAATGAGCAGTTCTTC
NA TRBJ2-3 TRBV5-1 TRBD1 CASRKTGFIDTQYF TGCGCCAGCAGAAAGACAGGGTTCATAGATACGCAGTATTTT
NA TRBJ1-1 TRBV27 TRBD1 CASSLSRDRHTEAFF TGTGCCAGCAGTTTATCCAGGGACAGGCACACTGAAGCTTTCTTT
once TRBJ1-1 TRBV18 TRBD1 CASSPNTGDTEAFF TGTGCCAGCTCACCCAATACAGGGGACACTGAAGCTTTCTTT
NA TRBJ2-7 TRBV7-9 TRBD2 CASSLGSGRGNYEQYF TGTGCCAGCAGCTTGGGAAGCGGGAGGGGTAATTACGAGCAGTACTTC
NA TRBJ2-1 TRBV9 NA CASSQMGGGTNNEQFF TGTGCCAGCAGCCAGATGGGGGGGGGCACTAACAATGAGCAGTTCTTC
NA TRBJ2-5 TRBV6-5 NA CASSRGLWETQYF TGTGCCAGCAGCAGGGGTTTGTGGGAGACCCAGTACTTC
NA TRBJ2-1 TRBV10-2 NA CASSEGVDIGEQFF TGCGCCAGCAGTGAGGGAGTAGATATCGGTGAGCAGTTCTTC
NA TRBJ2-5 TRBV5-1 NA CASSLAGVGETQYF TGCGCCAGCAGCTTGGCAGGGGTAGGGGAGACCCAGTACTTC
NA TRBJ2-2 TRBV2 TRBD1 CASIIMGQTGELFF TGTGCCAGCATTATCATGGGACAGACCGGGGAGCTGTTTTTT
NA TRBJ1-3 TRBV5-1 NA CASSPRPQGPDSGNTIYF TGCGCCAGCAGCCCCAGGCCCCAGGGGCCCGACTCTGGAAACACCATATATTTT
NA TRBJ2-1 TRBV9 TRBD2 CASSATGGPGNEQFF TGTGCCAGCAGCGCAACGGGAGGGCCCGGCAATGAGCAGTTCTTC
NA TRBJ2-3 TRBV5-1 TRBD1 CASSLGGQGATDTQYF TGCGCCAGCAGCTTGGGTGGACAGGGGGCAACAGATACGCAGTATTTT
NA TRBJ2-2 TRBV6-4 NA CASSRDRRAGELFF TGTGCCAGCAGTCGCGACAGGCGAGCCGGGGAGCTGTTTTTT
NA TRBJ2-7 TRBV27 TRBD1 CASSTRLLRGRTLYEQYF TGTGCCAGCAGTACGAGGCTTTTAAGGGGGCGGACACTCTACGAGCAGTACTTC
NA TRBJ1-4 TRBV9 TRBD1 CASSPGSGTGGKLFF TGTGCCAGCAGCCCGGGTTCCGGGACAGGGGGTAAACTGTTTTTT
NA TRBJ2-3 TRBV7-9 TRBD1 CASSHRGKGTDTQYF TGTGCCAGCAGTCACAGGGGAAAGGGCACAGATACGCAGTATTTT
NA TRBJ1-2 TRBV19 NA CASNRNYYGYTF TGTGCCAGCAACAGGAATTACTATGGCTACACCTTC
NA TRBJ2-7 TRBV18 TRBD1 CASSPPGTGTYEQYF TGTGCCAGCTCACCGCCCGGGACAGGGACCTACGAGCAGTACTTC
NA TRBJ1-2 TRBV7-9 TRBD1 CASSPNLSTGLGYGYTF TGTGCCAGCAGCCCTAACCTTTCGACAGGGCTGGGCTATGGCTACACCTTC
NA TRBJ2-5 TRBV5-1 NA CASSYRDLQETQYF TGCGCCAGCAGCTACCGGGACTTACAAGAGACCCAGTACTTC
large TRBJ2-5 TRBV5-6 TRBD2 CASSQDLGLAEETQYF TGTGCCAGCAGCCAAGATTTGGGACTAGCGGAAGAGACCCAGTACTTC
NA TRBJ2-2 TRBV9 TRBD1 CASSVQGAHTGELFF TGTGCCAGCAGTGTACAGGGGGCGCACACCGGGGAGCTGTTTTTT
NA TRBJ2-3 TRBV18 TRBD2 CASSGLAGGTDTQYF TGTGCCAGCTCAGGACTAGCGGGAGGCACAGATACGCAGTATTTT